What follows is one TCR beta chain and its context. The record originates from a study of shared clonotypes between healthy human individuals. The table came from immunoSEQ multiplex PCR; TCRdb's copy has only in-frame clones and leaves some out. The profile shows approximately 840,000 clones, about 96% of them singletons. V dropped 0 bases and J dropped 3 bases, with 9 bases sitting between them. The length of the CDR3 is 14 residues. The V gene's germline CDR1 is SGDLS and CDR2 YYNGEE. Naive CD8 cells lacked CD45RO and underwent positive selection for CCR7, leaving out terminally differentiated effector memory CD45RA+ cells.

The source is a man in his thirties or forties in good health. What was sequenced was naive CD8+ T cells sorted from blood. V gene TRBV9 combines with J gene TRBJ1-1; maybe TRBD1 (5 bases). CDR3 amino acids: CASSVEGRDTEAFF. The CDR3 DNA reads as TGTGCCAGCAGCGTAGAGGGCAGGGACACTGAAGCTTTCTTT. Complete variable domain (other parts from reference TRBV9 and TRBJ1-1): DSGVTQTPKHLITATGQRVTLRCSPRSGDLSVYWYQQSLDQGLQFLIQYYNGEERAKGNILERFSAQQFPDLHSELNLSSLELGDSALYFCASSVEGRDTEAFFGQGTRLTVV.